Detailed here is one T cell receptor beta chain. Germline assignment: CDR1 SGHVS and CDR2 FNYEAQ. This CDR3 is 15 amino acids long. Trimming removed 5 bases at V and 1 base at J, with 14 bases between. Cohorts were based on clinical histories the participants reported. This record comes from a study of blood T cell repertoires in COVID-19. At the level of the study: The cDNA or gDNA used as material had been derived from T cells, B-cell-depleted T cells, or PBMCs.

Methods used by the authors: It was from reference gene primer amplification that nucleated cell counts were estimated. Measured with immunoSEQ multiplex PCR; TCRdb has only the in-frame clones, and not every one. V, J and clone size are taken as reported in that table, and D and trimming were inferred from the DNA itself. The sample has over 250,000 clones; approximately 90% are singletons. This clonotype originated in a man aged 40-49 years who had recovered from COVID-19. The sequencing sample was made of PBMCs or T cells enriched from blood (not recorded which). The chain links TRBV7-6 to TRBJ1-2; D may be TRBD1 (5 bases). CDR3 DNA sequence: TGTGCCAGCAGCCCGCGACTCGGGGGTAACTATGGCTACACCTTC. Protein product: CASSPRLGGNYGYTF.